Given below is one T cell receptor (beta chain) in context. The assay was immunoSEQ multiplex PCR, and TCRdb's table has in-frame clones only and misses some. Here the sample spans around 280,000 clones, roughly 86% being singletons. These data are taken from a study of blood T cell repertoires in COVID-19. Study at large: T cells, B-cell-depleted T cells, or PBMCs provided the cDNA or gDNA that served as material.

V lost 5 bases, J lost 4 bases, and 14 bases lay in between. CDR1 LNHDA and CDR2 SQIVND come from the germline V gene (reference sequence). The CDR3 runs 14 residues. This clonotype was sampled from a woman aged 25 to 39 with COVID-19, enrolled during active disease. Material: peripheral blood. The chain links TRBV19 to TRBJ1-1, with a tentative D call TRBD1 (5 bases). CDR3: CASSPSGRATEAFF. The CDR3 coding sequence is TGTGCCAGTAGTCCTTCGGGCAGGGCCACTGAAGCTTTCTTT.